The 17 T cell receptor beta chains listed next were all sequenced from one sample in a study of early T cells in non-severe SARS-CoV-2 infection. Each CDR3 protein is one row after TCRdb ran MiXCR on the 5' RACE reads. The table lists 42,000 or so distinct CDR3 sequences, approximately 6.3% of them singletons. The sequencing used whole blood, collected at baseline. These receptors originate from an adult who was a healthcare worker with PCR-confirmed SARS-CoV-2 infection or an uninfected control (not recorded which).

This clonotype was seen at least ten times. DNA for the CDR3: TGTGCCAGCAGGTCTACTAGCGGGGGGGCCCAGGAGACCCAGTACTTC. This encodes CASRSTSGGAQETQYF. The rearrangement joins TRBV6-6 to TRBJ2-5, with TRBD2 matching over 13 bases. This CDR3 is 16 amino acids long. CDR1 MNHNY and CDR2 SVGAGI come from the germline V gene (reference sequence). V trimming: 6 bases; J trimming: 5 bases; junction bases outside the gene matches: 9.

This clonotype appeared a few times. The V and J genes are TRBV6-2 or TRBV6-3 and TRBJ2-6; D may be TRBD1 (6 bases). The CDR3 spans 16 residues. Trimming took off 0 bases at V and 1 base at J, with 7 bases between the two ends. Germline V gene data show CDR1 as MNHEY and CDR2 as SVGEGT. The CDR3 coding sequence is TGTGCCAGCAGTTACTCGCAGGGGTCTGGGGCCAACGTCCTGACTTTC. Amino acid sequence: CASSYSQGSGANVLTF.

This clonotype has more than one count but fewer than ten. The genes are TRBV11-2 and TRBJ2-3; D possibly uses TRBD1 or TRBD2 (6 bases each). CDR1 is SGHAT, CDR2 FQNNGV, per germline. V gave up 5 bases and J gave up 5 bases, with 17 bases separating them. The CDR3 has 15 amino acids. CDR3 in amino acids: CASSTTGGRGDTQYF. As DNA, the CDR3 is TGTGCCAGCAGCACAACTGGGGGGCGCGGAGATACGCAGTATTTT.

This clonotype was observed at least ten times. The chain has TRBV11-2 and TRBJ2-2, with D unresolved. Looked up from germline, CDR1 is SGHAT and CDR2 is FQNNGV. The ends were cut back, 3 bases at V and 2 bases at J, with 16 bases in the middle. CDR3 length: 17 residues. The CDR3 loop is CASSLTPISGNTGELFF. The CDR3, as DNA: TGTGCCAGCAGCTTGACCCCGATTAGTGGTAACACCGGGGAGCTGTTTTTT.

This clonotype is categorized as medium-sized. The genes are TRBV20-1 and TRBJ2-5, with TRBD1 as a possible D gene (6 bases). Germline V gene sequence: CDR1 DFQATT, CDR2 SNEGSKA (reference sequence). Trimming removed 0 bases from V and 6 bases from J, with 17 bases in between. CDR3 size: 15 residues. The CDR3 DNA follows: TGCAGTGCTAGAGATGAGGCCAGGGGTTCGCAGACCCAGTACTTC. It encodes CSARDEARGSQTQYF.

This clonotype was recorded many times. The CDR3 region is CASSPLERVGSGANVLTF. Written as DNA, the CDR3 is TGTGCCAGCAGCCCCCTGGAGAGGGTTGGCTCTGGGGCCAACGTCCTGACTTTC. This chain links TRBV5-6 with TRBJ2-6; TRBD2 might be the D (5 bases). Germline V lookup: CDR1 SGHDT, CDR2 YYEEEE. Deletions cut 4 bases from V and 0 bases from J, with 17 bases between. This CDR3 comprises 18 residues.

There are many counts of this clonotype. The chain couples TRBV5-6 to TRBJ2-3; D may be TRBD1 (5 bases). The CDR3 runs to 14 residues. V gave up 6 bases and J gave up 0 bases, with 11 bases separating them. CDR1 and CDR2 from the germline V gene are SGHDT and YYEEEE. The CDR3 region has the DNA TGTGCCAGCAAACAGGTTGCTAGCACAGATACGCAGTATTTT. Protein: CASKQVASTDTQYF.

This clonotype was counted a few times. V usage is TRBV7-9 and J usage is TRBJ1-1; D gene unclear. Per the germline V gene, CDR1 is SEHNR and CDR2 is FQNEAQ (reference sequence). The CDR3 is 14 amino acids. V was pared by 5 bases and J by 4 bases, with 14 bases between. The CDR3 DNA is TGTGCCAGCAGCCCCTCAGCCGGCAGCACTGAAGCTTTCTTT. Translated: CASSPSAGSTEAFF.

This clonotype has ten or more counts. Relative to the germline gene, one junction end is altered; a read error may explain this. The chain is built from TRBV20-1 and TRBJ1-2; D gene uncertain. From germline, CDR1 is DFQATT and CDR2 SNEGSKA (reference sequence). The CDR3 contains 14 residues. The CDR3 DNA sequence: TGCAGTACTAGAGTGGGATACGGGGAGTATGGCTACACCTTC. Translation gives CSTRVGYGEYGYTF.

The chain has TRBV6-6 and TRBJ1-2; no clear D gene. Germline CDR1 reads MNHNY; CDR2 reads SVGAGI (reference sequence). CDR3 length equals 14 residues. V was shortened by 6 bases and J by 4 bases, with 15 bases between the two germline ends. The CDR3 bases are TGTGCCAGCAGCGACGGACCGCGATCCTATGGCTACACCTTC. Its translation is CASSDGPRSYGYTF.

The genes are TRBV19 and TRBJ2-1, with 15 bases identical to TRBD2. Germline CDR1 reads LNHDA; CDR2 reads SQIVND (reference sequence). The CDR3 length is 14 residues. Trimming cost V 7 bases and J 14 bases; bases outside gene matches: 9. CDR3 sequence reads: CASTSGLAGGREFF. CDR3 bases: TGTGCCAGTACCTCCGGACTAGCGGGGGGGCGGGAGTTCTTC.

CDR3 nucleotide sequence: TGTGCCAGCAGACGCGGGGACAGGGAGGATGGCTACACCTTC. It yields the protein CASRRGDREDGYTF. J is TRBJ1-2 and V is TRBV6-5; 9 bases line up with TRBD1. Germline values: CDR1 MNHEY, CDR2 SVGAGI. Germline trimming cut 6 bases from V and 6 bases from J; bases unmatched to any gene: 8. The CDR3 totals 14 residues.

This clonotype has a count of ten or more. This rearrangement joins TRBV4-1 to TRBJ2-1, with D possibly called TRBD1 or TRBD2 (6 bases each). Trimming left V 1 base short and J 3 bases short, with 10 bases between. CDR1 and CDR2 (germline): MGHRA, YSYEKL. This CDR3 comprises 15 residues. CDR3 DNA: TGCGCCAGCAGCCAAGCGGGGGCAGACTACAATGAGCAGTTCTTC. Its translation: CASSQAGADYNEQFF.

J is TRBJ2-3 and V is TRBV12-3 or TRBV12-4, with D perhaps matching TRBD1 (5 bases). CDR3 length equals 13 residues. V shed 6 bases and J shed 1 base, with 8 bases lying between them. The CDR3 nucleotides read TGTGCCAGCAGGGGGCGAGGCACAGATACGCAGTATTTT. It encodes CASRGRGTDTQYF.

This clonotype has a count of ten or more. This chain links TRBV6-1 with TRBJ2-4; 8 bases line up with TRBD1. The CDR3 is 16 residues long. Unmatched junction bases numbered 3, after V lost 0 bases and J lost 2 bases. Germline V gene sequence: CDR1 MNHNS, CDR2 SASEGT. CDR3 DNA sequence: TGTGCCAGCAGTGAAGCGGCAGGGGGCACCAAAAACATTCAGTACTTC. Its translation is CASSEAAGGTKNIQYF.

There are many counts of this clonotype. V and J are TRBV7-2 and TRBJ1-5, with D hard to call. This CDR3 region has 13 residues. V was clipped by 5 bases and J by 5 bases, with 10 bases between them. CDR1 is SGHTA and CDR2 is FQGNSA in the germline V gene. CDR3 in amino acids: CASSPGRDQPQHF. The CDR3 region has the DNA TGTGCCAGCAGCCCTGGAAGGGATCAGCCCCAGCATTTT. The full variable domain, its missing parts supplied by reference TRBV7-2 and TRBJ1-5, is GAGVSQSPSNKVTEKGKDVELRCDPISGHTALYWYRQSLGQGLEFLIYFQGNSAPDKSGLPSDRFSAERTGGSVSTLTIQRTQQEDSAVYLCASSPGRDQPQHFGDGTRLSIL.

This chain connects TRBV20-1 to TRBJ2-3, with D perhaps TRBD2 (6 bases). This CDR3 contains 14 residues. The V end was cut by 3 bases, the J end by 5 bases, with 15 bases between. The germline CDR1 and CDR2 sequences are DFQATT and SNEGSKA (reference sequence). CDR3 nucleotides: TGCAGTGCTAGGGTGGGTGCGGGGATAGATACGCAGTATTTT. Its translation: CSARVGAGIDTQYF.